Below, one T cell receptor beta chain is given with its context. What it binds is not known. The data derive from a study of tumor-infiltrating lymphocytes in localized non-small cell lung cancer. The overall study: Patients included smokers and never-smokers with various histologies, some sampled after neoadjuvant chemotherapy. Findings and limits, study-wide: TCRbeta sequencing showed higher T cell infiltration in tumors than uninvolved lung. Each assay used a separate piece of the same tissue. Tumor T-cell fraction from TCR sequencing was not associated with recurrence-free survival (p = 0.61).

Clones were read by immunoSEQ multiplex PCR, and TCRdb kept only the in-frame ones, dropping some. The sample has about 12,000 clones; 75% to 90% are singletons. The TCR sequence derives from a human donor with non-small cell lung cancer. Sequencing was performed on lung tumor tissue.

The CDR3 sequence is CASRAGSNTEAFF. The CDR3, as DNA: TGTGCCAGTAGGGCAGGCTCGAACACTGAAGCTTTCTTT. The chain links TRBV19 to TRBJ1-1; D call uncertain. CDR1 and CDR2 from the germline V gene are LNHDA and SQIVND (reference sequence). Deletions cut 6 bases from V and 1 base from J, with 9 bases between. The CDR3 consists of 13 residues.